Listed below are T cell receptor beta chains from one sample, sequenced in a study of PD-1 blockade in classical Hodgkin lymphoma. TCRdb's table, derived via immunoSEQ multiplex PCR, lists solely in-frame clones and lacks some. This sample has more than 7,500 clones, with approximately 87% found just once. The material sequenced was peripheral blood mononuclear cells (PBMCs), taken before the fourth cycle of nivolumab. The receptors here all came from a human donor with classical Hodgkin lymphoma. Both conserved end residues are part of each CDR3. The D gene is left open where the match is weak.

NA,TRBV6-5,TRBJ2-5,TGTGCCAGCAGTTGGGGTCGACAGGTCCAAGAGACCCAGTACTTC,CASSWGRQVQETQYF
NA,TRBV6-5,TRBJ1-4,TGTGCCAGCAGTTACGCCAGAAATGAAAAACTGTTTTTT,CASSYARNEKLFF
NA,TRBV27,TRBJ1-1,TGTGCCAGCAGTTTTATACAGAACACTGAAGCTTTCTTT,CASSFIQNTEAFF
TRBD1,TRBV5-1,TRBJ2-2,TGCGCCAGCAGCTTGACAGGGGGCGCGTCCGCCGGGGAGCTGTTTTTT,CASSLTGGASAGELFF
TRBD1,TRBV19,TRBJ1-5,TGTGCCAGTAGTATAACAGGGACAGGGGGCGATCAGCCCCAGCATTTT,CASSITGTGGDQPQHF
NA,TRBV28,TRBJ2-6,TGTGCCAGCAGTTCCCCAGGGCTCTCTGGGGCCAACGTCCTGACTTTC,CASSSPGLSGANVLTF
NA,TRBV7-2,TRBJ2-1,TGTGCCAGCAGCCCAGGGGGGGGTCCCAGGTCCTACAATGAGCAGTTCTTC,CASSPGGGPRSYNEQFF
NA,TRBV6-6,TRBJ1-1,TGTGCCAGCAGTTACAGGGCTTTGGACACTGAAGCTTTCTTT,CASSYRALDTEAFF
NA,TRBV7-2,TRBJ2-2,TGTGCCAGCAGCGAAGAGAACACCGGGGAGCTGTTTTTT,CASSEENTGELFF
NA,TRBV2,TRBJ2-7,TGTGCCAGCTGTGGAGAGGGCGAGCAGTACTTC,CASCGEGEQYF
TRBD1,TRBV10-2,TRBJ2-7,TGCGCCAGCAAAAGAGACAGGGTCCCCTACGAGCAGTACTTC,CASKRDRVPYEQYF
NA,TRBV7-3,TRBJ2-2,TGTGCCAGCAGGTCTGAGGGGGGCGCGAACACCGGGGAGCTGTTTTTT,CASRSEGGANTGELFF